The 10 T cell receptor beta chains listed next were all sequenced from one sample in a study of T cell responses to AZD1222 COVID-19 vaccine. Profiling relied on immunoSEQ multiplex PCR, and the TCRdb table lists in-frame clones only, not all of them. The table shows around 92,000 clones, with roughly 91% occurring only once. Material: peripheral blood, obtained on day 0 of AZD1222 vaccination. The receptors come from an adult in good health.

CDR3 in DNA: TGTGCCAGCTCTTTCGACCCGTACTCCTACGAGCAGTACTTC. Residues: CASSFDPYSYEQYF. This sequence joins TRBV28 and TRBJ2-7; no firm D call. V shed 8 bases and J shed 0 bases, with 14 bases lying between them. The CDR3 is 14 residues long. In germline, CDR1 is MDHEN, CDR2 SYDVKM.

The V call is TRBV27, the J call TRBJ2-1, with D possibly TRBD1 on 6 matching bases. The CDR3 has 16 residues. Germline V lookup: CDR1 MNHEY, CDR2 SMNVEV (reference sequence). V was pared by 8 bases and J by 2 bases, with 19 bases between. CDR3 in amino acids: CASSTSRDTTYNEQFF. The CDR3 nucleotides are TGTGCCAGCTCAACTTCCCGGGACACTACCTACAATGAGCAGTTCTTC.

The chain has TRBV3-1 (or the pseudogene TRBV3-2) and TRBJ2-1, with 11 bases identical to TRBD2. The junction had 6 bases not matched to a gene; V was cut back by 0 bases and J by 2 bases. The CDR3 covers 18 residues. Per germline, CDR1 LGHDT and CDR2 YNNKEL (reference sequence). CDR3 protein: CASSQEVTSGGPYNEQFF. In nucleotides, the CDR3 is TGTGCCAGCAGCCAAGAAGTCACTAGCGGGGGCCCCTACAATGAGCAGTTCTTC.

This clone appeared once. V is TRBV7-2 and J is TRBJ2-3; weak D call: TRBD2 (5 bases). The CDR3 loop spans 14 amino acids. Germline V gene sequence: CDR1 SGHTA, CDR2 FQGNSA. V was cut by 5 bases and J by 5 bases, with 14 bases left in between. The CDR3 region is CASSASPAGDTQYF. DNA of the CDR3: TGTGCCAGCAGCGCCTCCCCGGCGGGAGATACGCAGTATTTT.

The chain uses TRBV18 and TRBJ2-7, with 8 bases fitting TRBD2. Trimming removed 3 bases from V and 2 bases from J; junction bases left unmatched: 6. This CDR3 is built from 15 residues. The germline V gene encodes CDR1 KGHSH and CDR2 LQKENI. The CDR3 region is CASSPPAGAAYEQYF. For the CDR3, the DNA is TGTGCCAGCTCACCGCCAGCGGGGGCCGCCTACGAGCAGTACTTC.

The chain recombines TRBV7-9 with TRBJ1-1; 7 bases are shared with TRBD1. The CDR3 sequence is 15 residues long. CDR1 is SEHNR, CDR2 FQNEAQ, per germline (reference sequence). The V gene end was trimmed by 3 bases and the J gene end by 5 bases; junction bases not matched to a gene: 9. CDR3 residues: CASSFEGAQGTEAFF. CDR3 DNA sequence: TGTGCCAGCAGCTTCGAGGGGGCGCAGGGAACTGAAGCTTTCTTT.

The genes are TRBV15 and TRBJ2-5; D is unclear. V lost 0 bases, J lost 2 bases, and 7 bases lay in between. The length of the CDR3 is 14 residues. The germline gives CDR1 LNHNV, CDR2 YYDKDF (reference sequence). The CDR3 reads CATSRDSPQETQYF. For the CDR3, the DNA is TGTGCCACCAGCAGAGACTCACCACAAGAGACCCAGTACTTC.

CDR3 sequence reads: CASSFGGGFVYEQYF. CDR3 sequence (DNA): TGTGCCAGCAGTTTTGGCGGTGGGTTCGTCTACGAGCAGTACTTC. The rearrangement links TRBV27 to TRBJ2-7; D not certain. Trimming took off 3 bases at V and 3 bases at J, with 15 bases between the two ends. The germline CDR1 and CDR2 sequences are MNHEY and SMNVEV (reference sequence). The CDR3 sequence is 15 residues long.

The CDR3 loop is CASSLGWRDNEQFF. CDR3 bases: TGTGCCAGCAGCCTGGGGTGGAGGGACAATGAGCAGTTCTTC. The chain couples TRBV11-1 to TRBJ2-1, with a tentative D call TRBD2 (6 bases). V was clipped by 5 bases and J by 5 bases, with 13 bases between them. CDR3 length equals 14 residues. CDR1 SGHAT and CDR2 FQDESV come from the germline V gene (reference sequence).

The chain joins TRBV6-2 or TRBV6-3 to TRBJ2-7, with D maybe TRBD2 (6 bases). V was pared by 5 bases and J by 2 bases, with 13 bases between. This CDR3 is 14 amino acids long. Germline CDR1 reads MNHEY; CDR2 reads SVGEGT. DNA of the CDR3: TGTGCCAGCAGTGGGACTTCGGGAGCCTACGAGCAGTACTTC. This encodes CASSGTSGAYEQYF.